What follows describes a single TCR beta chain. A patient was excluded if there was uncontrolled infection, other autoimmune disease, pregnancy or lactation. The sample comes from a study of T cells in Graves' hyperthyroidism and ophthalmopathy. The CDR3 consists of 16 residues. The germline V gene has CDR1 KGHSH and CDR2 LQKENI. The ends were cut back, 2 bases at V and 0 bases at J, with 13 bases in the middle. The CDR3 regions of TCR beta were amplified from RNA transcripts. TCR CDR3 underwent first-round RT-PCR with the HTBI primer set. From the multiplex PCR reads, TCRdb called clonotypes with MiXCR, one entry per CDR3 protein. Among about 610,000 distinct CDR3 sequences listed, 35% to 55% were seen once.

V usage is TRBV18 and J usage is TRBJ2-5; D may match TRBD1 or TRBD2 (5 bases each). Source material: peripheral blood or thyroid tissue (not recorded which). The origin of this receptor is a woman aged 18-29 years with Graves' hyperthyroidism. The CDR3 DNA follows: TGTGCCAGCTCACCAACCCTGGGACGGAACCAAGAGACCCAGTACTTC. This sequence encodes CASSPTLGRNQETQYF.